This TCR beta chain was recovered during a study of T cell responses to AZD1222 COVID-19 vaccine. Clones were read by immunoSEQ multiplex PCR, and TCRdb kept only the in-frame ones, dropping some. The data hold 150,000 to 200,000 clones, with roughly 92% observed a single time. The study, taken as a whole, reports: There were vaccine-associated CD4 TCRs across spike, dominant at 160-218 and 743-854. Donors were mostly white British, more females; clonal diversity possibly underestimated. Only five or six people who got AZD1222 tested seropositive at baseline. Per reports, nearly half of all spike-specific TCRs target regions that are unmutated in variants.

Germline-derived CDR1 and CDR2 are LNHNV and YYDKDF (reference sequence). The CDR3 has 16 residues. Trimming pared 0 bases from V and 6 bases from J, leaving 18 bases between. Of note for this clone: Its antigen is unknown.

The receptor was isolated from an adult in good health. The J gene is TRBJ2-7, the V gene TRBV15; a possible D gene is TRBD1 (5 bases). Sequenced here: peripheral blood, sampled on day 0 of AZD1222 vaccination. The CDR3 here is CATSRELSRVPLEQYF. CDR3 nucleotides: TGTGCCACCAGCAGAGAGTTGTCCAGGGTGCCCCTCGAGCAGTACTTC.